This T cell receptor beta chain was sequenced during a study of CD8+CD57+ T cells in acquired aplastic anemia. Germline values: CDR1 DFQATT, CDR2 SNEGSKA (reference sequence). The CDR3 is 16 residues long. With 0 bases removed from V and 4 bases from J, the gap between germline ends came to 17 bases. Genomic DNA acted as the template from which TCR beta VDJ combination and CDR3 sequence profiling were carried out. MiXCR, run by TCRdb on the reads, gives a single entry per CDR3 protein. Of 400,000 to 450,000 distinct CDR3 sequences detected, roughly 64% appear once; the ten largest clones hold approximately 4%.

This TCR was sampled from a human donor in good health, serving as a control. Specimen: sorted CD4+, CD8+, or CD8+CD57+ T cells (not recorded which) from PBMCs. This sequence joins TRBV20-1 and TRBJ2-3, with D perhaps matching TRBD2 (6 bases). The CDR3 region is CSARDLTGGEADTQYF. In nucleotides, the CDR3 is TGCAGTGCTAGAGATCTGACTGGAGGGGAGGCAGATACGCAGTATTTT.